The 17 T cell receptor beta chains below come from one sample, sequenced in a study of radiotherapy plus CTLA-4 blockade in lung cancer. Produced via immunoSEQ multiplex PCR; TCRdb's table is partial and in-frame only. The data hold approximately 94,000 clones, with about four fifths observed a single time. Source: peripheral blood, taken from a patient treated with radiotherapy plus ipilimumab. The receptors stem from a human donor with non-small cell lung cancer that progressed on radiotherapy plus ipilimumab.

This clone was seen a handful of times. The chain carries TRBV10-3 and TRBJ2-3, with 7 bases that match TRBD1. CDR1 is ENHRY and CDR2 is SYGVKD in the germline V gene. The CDR3 extends over 15 amino acids. J was trimmed by 0 bases and V by 6 bases; bases with no gene match: 6. This CDR3 reads CAIRSGTASTDTQYF. CDR3 nucleotides: TGTGCCATCAGGTCCGGGACAGCAAGCACAGATACGCAGTATTTT.

This clone was found once. This chain links TRBV28 with TRBJ2-1; 13 bases line up with TRBD2. This CDR3 comprises 19 residues. Per the germline V gene, CDR1 is MDHEN and CDR2 is SYDVKM. V lost 4 bases and J lost 6; bases outside the gene matches: 15. The DNA of the CDR3 is TGTGCCAGCAGTTCGGGACTAGCGGGAAAGAAGGATAGAACCAATGAGCAGTTCTTC. Protein sequence: CASSSGLAGKKDRTNEQFF.

The CDR3 region is CASSSYQETQYF. The DNA for the CDR3 is TGCGCCAGCAGCTCTTACCAAGAGACCCAGTACTTC. The chain is built from TRBV5-1 and TRBJ2-5; the D is unclear. Germline CDR1 reads SGHRS; CDR2 reads YFSETQ. Trimming left V 3 bases short and J 0 bases short, with 3 bases between. The CDR3 extends over 12 amino acids.

This clone was found once. The chain combines TRBV9 with TRBJ2-3; the match to TRBD1 covers 8 bases. The CDR3 runs to 14 residues. The V and J ends lost 4 bases and 8 bases, in that order; junction bases with no gene match: 9. CDR1 and CDR2 (germline): SGDLS, YYNGEE. The CDR3 DNA is TGTGCCAGCAGCCAGGGACAGGCCGAGGTTACGCAGTATTTT. This codes for CASSQGQAEVTQYF. The variable domain in full, with the rest retrieved from reference TRBV9 and TRBJ2-3, is DSGVTQTPKHLITATGQRVTLRCSPRSGDLSVYWYQQSLDQGLQFLIQYYNGEERAKGNILERFSAQQFPDLHSELNLSSLELGDSALYFCASSQGQAEVTQYFGPGTRLTVL.

The chain recombines TRBV10-3 with TRBJ1-3; possible D gene TRBD1, 5 bases. Trimming removed 8 bases from V and 0 bases from J, with 17 bases in between. CDR1 and CDR2 (germline): ENHRY, SYGVKD. The CDR3 contains 16 residues. CDR3 bases: TGTGCCATCTCGGAGGGACTTGCCGGCTCTGGAAACACCATATATTTT. Protein: CAISEGLAGSGNTIYF.

This chain joins TRBV2 and TRBJ1-4; D is uncertain. Trimming took 4 bases from V and 8 from J, leaving 5 bases between them. This CDR3 is 11 amino acids long. Germline-derived CDR1 and CDR2 are SNHLY and FYNNEI. The CDR3 DNA follows: TGTGCCAGCAGTGGACCGGAAAAACTGTTTTTT. This gives the protein CASSGPEKLFF. Filled out from reference TRBV2 and TRBJ1-4, the complete variable domain reads EPEVTQTPSHQVTQMGQEVILRCVPISNHLYFYWYRQILGQKVEFLVSFYNNEISEKSEIFDDQFSVERPDGSNFTLKIRSTKLEDSAMYFCASSGPEKLFFGSGTQLSVL.

The chain employs TRBV25-1 and TRBJ2-7; D is uncertain. Germline V CDR1 and CDR2: MGHDK, SYGVNS. Trimming shortened V by 4 bases and J by 4 bases, and 14 bases separated the two germline ends. The CDR3 is 14 amino acids. The CDR3 is CASSGISKAYEQYV. In DNA, the CDR3 is TGTGCCAGCAGTGGTATATCTAAGGCTTACGAGCAGTACGTC.

V and J are TRBV6-7 and TRBJ1-1; D not resolved. TRBV6-7 is annotated as an ORF whose role is uncertain. V lost 4 bases to trimming and J lost 0 bases, with 9 bases between them. The CDR3 sequence is 14 residues long. CDR3 sequence reads: CASSFPGLNTEAFF. As DNA, the CDR3 is TGTGCCAGCAGTTTCCCGGGCCTGAACACTGAAGCTTTCTTT.

The V gene is TRBV2, the J gene TRBJ1-5; D ambiguous. Trimming removed 1 base from V and 7 bases from J, with 11 bases in between. Germline V lookup: CDR1 SNHLY, CDR2 FYNNEI. CDR3 length equals 14 residues. This CDR3 reads CASSEGGGGQPQHF. Here the CDR3 DNA reads TGTGCCAGCAGTGAAGGGGGAGGAGGGCAGCCCCAGCATTTT.

This sequence joins TRBV30 and TRBJ1-1; D remains ambiguous. Trimming removed 6 bases at V and 2 bases at J, with 16 bases between. The CDR3 totals 14 residues. CDR1 is GTSNPN and CDR2 is SVGIG in the germline V gene (reference sequence). The CDR3 DNA follows: TGTGCCTGTACCTCGGGGTCGGTTAACACTGAAGCTTTCTTT. Amino acid sequence: CACTSGSVNTEAFF.

The chain links TRBV5-4 to TRBJ2-3; weak D call: TRBD1 (6 bases). In germline, CDR1 is SGHNT, CDR2 YYREEE (reference sequence). With 0 bases removed from V and 3 bases from J, the gap between germline ends came to 8 bases. The CDR3 is 14 amino acids. The CDR3 is CASSLGGGTDTQYF. The CDR3 bases are TGTGCCAGCAGCTTGGGAGGGGGAACAGATACGCAGTATTTT.

The chain carries TRBV27 and TRBJ2-5, with D perhaps matching TRBD1 (5 bases). The germline V gene encodes CDR1 MNHEY and CDR2 SMNVEV (reference sequence). The CDR3 length is 15 residues. V was pared by 1 base and J by 0 bases, with 9 bases between. The CDR3 here is CASSLLGADQETQYF. The DNA of the CDR3 is TGTGCCAGCAGTTTATTAGGGGCAGACCAAGAGACCCAGTACTTC.

The J gene is TRBJ1-3, the V gene TRBV6-5, with 8 bases lining up with TRBD1. The germline CDR1 and CDR2 sequences are MNHEY and SVGAGI. Trimming at V came to 7 bases and at J to 2 bases, leaving 4 bases not matched to a gene. There are 14 residues in the CDR3. This chain's CDR3 is CASIPGGPGNTIYF. The CDR3 DNA follows: TGTGCCAGCATTCCAGGGGGCCCTGGAAACACCATATATTTT.

J is TRBJ2-7 and V is TRBV7-9; perhaps TRBD1 as D (5 bases). The germline V gene encodes CDR1 SEHNR and CDR2 FQNEAQ (reference sequence). The CDR3 contains 15 residues. Trimming removed 3 bases from V and 4 bases from J, with 16 bases in between. The CDR3 nucleotides are TGTGCCAGCAGCTTTTCCGAGACAGCCCATTACGAGCAGTACTTC. This sequence encodes CASSFSETAHYEQYF.

The chain uses TRBV7-3 and TRBJ2-7; D call uncertain. The CDR3 covers 13 residues. V was shortened by 2 bases and J by 2 bases, with 7 bases between the two germline ends. Germline CDR1 is SGHTA and CDR2 is FQGTGA. The CDR3 nucleotides are TGTGCCAGCAGCTTAGAGGCGCCCTACGAGCAGTACTTC. This gives the protein CASSLEAPYEQYF.

The rearrangement links TRBV7-9 to TRBJ2-1, with D tentatively TRBD2 (5 bases). With 5 bases removed from V and 0 bases from J, the gap between germline ends came to 11 bases. CDR3 length: 15 residues. Germline CDR1 reads SEHNR; CDR2 reads FQNEAQ (reference sequence). In DNA form, the CDR3 reads TGTGCCAGCAGCCCGAGCGGCCTCTCCTACAATGAGCAGTTCTTC. Protein sequence: CASSPSGLSYNEQFF.

The genes are TRBV20-1 and TRBJ1-2; weak D call: TRBD1 (5 bases). There are 11 residues in the CDR3. Trimming took off 2 bases at V and 12 bases at J, with 13 bases between the two ends. The V gene's germline CDR1 is DFQATT and CDR2 SNEGSKA (reference sequence). CDR3 bases: TGCAGTGCTAGAACGGGATGGGGCCACACCTTC. This sequence encodes CSARTGWGHTF.